The entry below describes one T cell receptor (beta chain). This entry comes from a study of blood T cells in healthy people across ages. With a J-beta primer mix and a sample-barcoded 5' primer, a second PCR ran about 6 to 11 cycles. TCRdb independently ran MiXCR on the 5' RACE reads; one entry per CDR3 protein. In the table there are 1.5 million to 2 million distinct CDR3 sequences, approximately 28% of which are singletons. Per germline, CDR1 SEHNR and CDR2 FQNEAQ (reference sequence). Trimming removed 5 bases from V and 15 bases from J, with 17 bases in between. The length of the CDR3 is 12 residues.

The source material was blood. The sequence was collected from a woman younger than 45 in good health. The V call is TRBV7-9, the J call TRBJ2-4; perhaps TRBD2 as D (6 bases). The CDR3 loop is CASSTSDGGRYF. In nucleotides, the CDR3 is TGTGCCAGCAGCACATCTGACGGAGGGAGGTACTTC.